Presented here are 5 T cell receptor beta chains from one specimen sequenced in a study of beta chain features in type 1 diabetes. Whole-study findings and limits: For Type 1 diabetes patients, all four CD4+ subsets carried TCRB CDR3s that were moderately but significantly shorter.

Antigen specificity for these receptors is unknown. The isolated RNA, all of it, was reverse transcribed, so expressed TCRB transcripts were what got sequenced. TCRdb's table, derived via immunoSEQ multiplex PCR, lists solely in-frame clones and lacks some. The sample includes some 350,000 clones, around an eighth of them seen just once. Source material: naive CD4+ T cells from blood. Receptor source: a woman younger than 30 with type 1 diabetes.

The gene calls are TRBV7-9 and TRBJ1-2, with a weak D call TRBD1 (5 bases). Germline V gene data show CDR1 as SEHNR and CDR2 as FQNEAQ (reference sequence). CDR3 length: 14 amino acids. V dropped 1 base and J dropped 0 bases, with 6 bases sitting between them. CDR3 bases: TGTGCCAGCAGCTTAGGGGGGGCTAACTATGGCTACACCTTC. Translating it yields CASSLGGANYGYTF.

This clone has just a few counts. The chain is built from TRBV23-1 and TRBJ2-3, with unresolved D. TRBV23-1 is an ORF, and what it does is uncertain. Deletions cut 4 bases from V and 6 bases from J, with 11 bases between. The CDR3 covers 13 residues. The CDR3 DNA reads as TGCGCCAGCAGTCTGAAACATCTGGATACGCAGTATTTT. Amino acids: CASSLKHLDTQYF.

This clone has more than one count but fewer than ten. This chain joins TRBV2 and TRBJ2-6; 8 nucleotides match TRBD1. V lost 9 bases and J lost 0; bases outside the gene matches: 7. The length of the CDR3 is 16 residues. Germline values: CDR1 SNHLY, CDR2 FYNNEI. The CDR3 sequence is CASCRDRPSGANVLTF. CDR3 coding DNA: TGTGCCAGTTGCCGGGACAGGCCCTCTGGGGCCAACGTCCTGACTTTC. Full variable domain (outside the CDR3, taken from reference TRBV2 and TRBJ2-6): EPEVTQTPSHQVTQMGQEVILRCVPISNHLYFYWYRQILGQKVEFLVSFYNNEISEKSEIFDDQFSVERPDGSNFTLKIRSTKLEDSAMYFCASCRDRPSGANVLTFGAGSRLTVL.

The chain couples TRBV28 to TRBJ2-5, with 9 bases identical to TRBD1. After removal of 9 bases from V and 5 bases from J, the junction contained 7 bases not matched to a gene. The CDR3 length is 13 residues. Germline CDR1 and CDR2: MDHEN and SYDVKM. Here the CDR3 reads CASRDRASETQYF. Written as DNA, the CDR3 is TGTGCCAGTAGGGACAGGGCATCCGAGACCCAGTACTTC.

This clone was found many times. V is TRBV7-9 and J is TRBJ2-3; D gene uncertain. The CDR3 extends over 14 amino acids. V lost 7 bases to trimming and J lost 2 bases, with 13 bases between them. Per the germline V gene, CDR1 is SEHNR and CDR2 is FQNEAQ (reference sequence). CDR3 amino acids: CASTPTVSTDTQYF. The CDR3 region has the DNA TGTGCCAGCACACCTACGGTCTCCACAGATACGCAGTATTTT.